The T cell receptor (beta chain) described here comes from a study of T cell responses to AZD1222 COVID-19 vaccine. Findings and caveats of the study: Most donors were white British and more were female, and clonal diversity was possibly underestimated. Only six AZD1222 recipients tested seropositive at baseline.

A note on this clone: Its matching antigen is unknown.

This CDR3 has 13 amino acids. V lost 5 bases and J 3 bases, leaving 10 bases between the germline ends. Germline V gene sequence: CDR1 LNHDA, CDR2 SQIVND (reference sequence). Here immunoSEQ multiplex PCR was the method, and the copy in TCRdb shows in-frame clones only, minus some. Of under 250,000 clones listed, about 93% were seen once; the top ten hold around 1%. The material was peripheral blood, obtained on day 0 of MenACWY control vaccination. This rearrangement joins TRBV19 to TRBJ1-2, with D possibly matching TRBD1 (5 bases). This clonotype was obtained from an adult in good health. Written as DNA, the CDR3 is TGTGCCAGTAGTTTGGGCAGGGACTATGGCTACACCTTC. Amino acid sequence: CASSLGRDYGYTF.